Below are 13 T cell receptor beta chains sequenced from a single sample in a study of STAT5B mutations in CD4+ large granular lymphocyte leukemia (dated by TCRdb to the early 2020s). Library construction relied on the immunoSEQ multiplex PCR assay. Entries here come from immuneACCESS through TCRdb and include only in-frame sequences with V and J called. Some clones fail to appear in such tables; in the studies checked, an unresolved V gene covers under half of the shortfall, and the cause of the remainder is unknown. The sample table holds 35,000 to 40,000 clones, of which roughly 85% were seen once. Around 1.2% of the sample is held by the ten biggest clonotypes. Sample: CD4+ T cells from blood buffy coats. The receptors stem from a human donor in good health.

The rearrangement joins TRBV7-8 to TRBJ1-1, with 8 bases fitting TRBD1. Trimming cost V 7 bases and J 3 bases; bases outside gene matches: 10. The CDR3 totals 15 residues. Looked up from germline, CDR1 is SGHVS and CDR2 is FQNEAQ. CDR3 protein: CASNPGGRGDTEAFF. The CDR3 DNA reads TGTGCCAGCAACCCAGGGGGCAGGGGCGACACTGAAGCTTTCTTT.

The chain carries TRBV29-1 and TRBJ2-5; maybe TRBD1 (5 bases). The DNA end favors TRBJ2-7, so the J call may be wrong. Germline CDR1 and CDR2: SQVTM and ANQGSEA. This CDR3 spans 10 amino acids. Here the CDR3 reads CSVGQGEQYF. The CDR3 region has the DNA TGCAGCGTTGGGCAGGGCGAGCAGTACTTC.

On this clone: At the DNA level, this CDR3 is encoded by other sequences in the same sample as well. The CDR3, as DNA: TGCGCCAGCAGCTTGGGGCAGGGGTACCAAGAGACCCAGTACTTC. This sequence encodes CASSLGQGYQETQYF. This chain connects TRBV5-1 to TRBJ2-5; D is perhaps TRBD1 (6 bases). V lost 0 bases, J lost 0 bases, and 9 bases lay in between. Germline V CDR1 and CDR2: SGHRS, YFSETQ. This CDR3 is built from 15 residues.

The V and J genes are TRBV6-1 and TRBJ2-1; TRBD2 matches at 11 bases. Germline CDR1 is MNHNS and CDR2 is SASEGT. The CDR3 extends over 15 amino acids. Trimming removed 3 bases from V and 10 bases from J; junction bases left unmatched: 8. The CDR3 coding sequence is TGTGCCAGCAGTGAGGAGACTAGCGGGACCCCCGAGCAGTTCTTC. This translates into CASSEETSGTPEQFF.

This clone was detected a few times. V is TRBV11-3 and J is TRBJ2-7; the match to TRBD2 covers 14 bases. The V gene end was trimmed by 0 bases and the J gene end by 6 bases; junction bases not matched to a gene: 1. Germline CDR1 reads SGHNT; CDR2 reads YENEEA. This CDR3 is 15 amino acids long. CDR3: CASSLDGTSGGEQYF. CDR3 sequence (DNA): TGTGCCAGCAGCTTAGACGGGACTAGCGGGGGCGAGCAGTACTTC.

The J gene is TRBJ1-2, the V gene TRBV5-4; TRBD1 is a possible D gene (6 bases). Trimming cost V 4 bases and J 7 bases, with 20 bases left between them. CDR1 and CDR2 (germline): SGHNT, YYREEE (reference sequence). The CDR3 is made up of 15 amino acids. CDR3 sequence: CASSDSRTTGPGYTF. CDR3 in DNA: TGTGCCAGCAGCGACTCCCGGACCACAGGGCCTGGCTACACCTTC.

The V and J genes are TRBV10-1 and TRBJ2-7; no clear D. V dropped 3 bases and J dropped 5 bases, with 8 bases sitting between them. This CDR3 region has 12 residues. The germline CDR1 and CDR2 sequences are WNHNN and SYGVQD (reference sequence). The CDR3 nucleotides read TGCGCCAGCAGTGACTGGTTTAACGAGCAGTACTTC. It translates to CASSDWFNEQYF.

This clone was recorded once. The V and J genes are TRBV7-9 and TRBJ2-5; D unclear. The germline V gene has CDR1 SEHNR and CDR2 FQNEAQ (reference sequence). The CDR3 is 14 residues long. The V and J ends lost 5 bases and 1 base respectively, with 11 bases between them. The CDR3, as DNA: TGTGCCAGCAGCCCCGAACCGGGCCAAGAGACCCAGTACTTC. Translating it yields CASSPEPGQETQYF.

The V and J genes are TRBV19 and TRBJ1-6; 9 nucleotides match TRBD1. V was pared by 5 bases and J by 8 bases, with 10 bases of the junction left unmatched. CDR1 and CDR2 from the germline V gene are LNHDA and SQIVND (reference sequence). The CDR3 runs 16 residues. CDR3 bases: TGTGCCAGTAGTCCTTTACAGGGGGCAAATCATTCACCCCTCCACTTT. As protein: CASSPLQGANHSPLHF. The full variable domain, its missing parts supplied by reference TRBV19 and TRBJ1-6, is DGGITQSPKYLFRKEGQNVTLSCEQNLNHDAMYWYRQDPGQGLRLIYYSQIVNDFQKGDIAEGYSVSREKKESFPLTVTSAQKNPTAFYLCASSPLQGANHSPLHFGNGTRLTVT.

This clone was seen a handful of times. V is TRBV9 and J is TRBJ1-5; TRBD1 is a possible D gene (6 bases). Germline CDR1 SGDLS, CDR2 YYNGEE. Trimming left V 4 bases short and J 3 bases short, with 8 bases between. This CDR3 comprises 13 residues. This CDR3 reads CASSRDNNQPQHF. CDR3 DNA: TGTGCCAGCAGCCGGGACAACAATCAGCCCCAGCATTTT.

V usage is TRBV7-6 and J usage is TRBJ2-7; D not resolved. V lost 2 bases to trimming and J lost 2 bases, with 7 bases between them. The CDR3 is 13 amino acids. From germline, CDR1 is SGHVS and CDR2 FNYEAQ. The CDR3: CASSLSRTYEQYF. CDR3 DNA sequence: TGTGCCAGCAGCTTAAGCCGGACCTACGAGCAGTACTTC.

V gene TRBV29-1 combines with J gene TRBJ1-1, with 7 nucleotides matching TRBD1. V was pared by 7 bases and J by 4 bases, with 9 bases of the junction left unmatched. Germline CDR1 SQVTM, CDR2 ANQGSEA. This CDR3 has 13 amino acids. The CDR3, as DNA: TGCAGCGCCGAACGGGACAGAGGCACTGAAGCTTTCTTT. It is translated as CSAERDRGTEAFF.

The V call is TRBV19, the J call TRBJ1-5; D perhaps matches TRBD1 (6 bases). Trimming cost V 7 bases and J 0 bases, with 10 bases left between them. Germline V gives CDR1 LNHDA, CDR2 SQIVND (reference sequence). The CDR3 consists of 14 residues. The CDR3 DNA is TGTGCCAGTACCCCGACAGGTAGCAATCAGCCCCAGCATTTT. Its translation: CASTPTGSNQPQHF.